This entry lists 30 T cell receptor beta chains sequenced from one sample in a study of Ad26.COV2.S vaccination and SARS-CoV-2 variants. Treatment meaning: 15 to 20 received Ad26.COV2.S at low or high dose, single or two shots; about 5 received placebo; per-sample allocation not given. Day 63 following the first vaccine or placebo injection was when the samples were taken. TCRdb keeps only in-frame clones here, not all; method: immunoSEQ multiplex PCR. The sample includes 380,000 or so clones, 75% to 90% of them seen just once. The specimen was peripheral blood, collected in a trial of Ad26.COV2.S vaccine versus placebo. These receptors were collected from a person between 18 and 65 years old who received the Ad26.COV2.S COVID-19 vaccine or a placebo.

This rearrangement joins TRBV5-8 to TRBJ1-1; D ambiguous. The CDR3 contains 15 residues. CDR1 is SGHTS, CDR2 YDEGEE, per germline. V shed 5 bases and J shed 5 bases, with 19 bases lying between them. The DNA for the CDR3 is TGTGCCAGCAGTTTGTTAAACACCATCGGGACTGAAGCTTTCTTT. It yields the protein CASSLLNTIGTEAFF.

This clone was recorded a few times. The CDR3 here is CASRNRPSYEQYF. CDR3 coding DNA: TGTGCCAGCAGGAACCGTCCTAGCTACGAGCAGTACTTC. J is TRBJ2-7 and V is TRBV27; no reliable D call. The V and J ends lost 6 bases and 3 bases respectively, with 12 bases between them. The CDR3 runs to 13 residues. Germline V lookup: CDR1 MNHEY, CDR2 SMNVEV (reference sequence).

In this sample, this clone turned up many times. The same CDR3 can be traced to other DNA sequences in this sample. The gene calls are TRBV3-1 (or the pseudogene TRBV3-2) and TRBJ2-7; D unresolved. Trimming cost V 2 bases and J 1 base, with 6 bases left between them. This CDR3 has 13 residues. From germline, CDR1 is LGHDT and CDR2 YNNKEL (reference sequence). CDR3 region: CASSQSLSYEQYF. CDR3 nucleotide sequence: TGTGCCAGCAGCCAAAGCCTGTCCTACGAGCAGTACTTC.

The table lists this clone with a few counts. V is TRBV3-1 (or the pseudogene TRBV3-2) and J is TRBJ2-2; 7 bases align to TRBD1. Looked up from germline, CDR1 is LGHDT and CDR2 is YNNKEL (reference sequence). The CDR3 sequence is 16 residues long. The V segment lost 3 bases and the J segment 2 bases; nucleotides outside the gene matches: 6. The CDR3 nucleotides read TGTGCCAGCAGCCACACCGGGACAGAAAACACCGGGGAGCTGTTTTTT. This encodes CASSHTGTENTGELFF.

The rearrangement joins TRBV7-2 to TRBJ2-2; TRBD1 is a possible D gene (6 bases). The V end was cut by 6 bases, the J end by 1 base, with 12 bases between. The CDR3 loop spans 15 amino acids. Germline V CDR1 and CDR2: SGHTA, FQGNSA. The CDR3 spells CASRVDSRNTGELFF. In nucleotides, the CDR3 is TGTGCCAGCAGGGTGGACAGCCGGAACACCGGGGAGCTGTTTTTT. Complete variable domain (other parts from reference TRBV7-2 and TRBJ2-2): GAGVSQSPSNKVTEKGKDVELRCDPISGHTALYWYRQSLGQGLEFLIYFQGNSAPDKSGLPSDRFSAERTGGSVSTLTIQRTQQEDSAVYLCASRVDSRNTGELFFGEGSRLTVL.

The chain is built from TRBV28 and TRBJ1-1; D possibly corresponds to TRBD1 (5 bases). Trimming removed 5 bases at V and 4 bases at J, with 14 bases between. This CDR3 comprises 14 residues. Germline CDR1 is MDHEN and CDR2 is SYDVKM. The CDR3 DNA follows: TGTGCCAGCAGTCCCTACCCTACAGGCACTGAAGCTTTCTTT. Translating it yields CASSPYPTGTEAFF. The complete variable domain, with remaining parts taken from reference TRBV28 and TRBJ1-1, reads DVKVTQSSRYLVKRTGEKVFLECVQDMDHENMFWYRQDPGLGLRLIYFSYDVKMKEKGDIPEGYSVSREKKERFSLILESASTNQTSMYLCASSPYPTGTEAFFGQGTRLTVV.

The rearrangement uses TRBV4-2 and TRBJ2-7; D is unclear. The CDR3 extends over 13 amino acids. V lost 6 bases and J 0 bases, leaving 9 bases between the germline ends. CDR1 LGHNA and CDR2 YNFKEQ come from the germline V gene. CDR3 residues: CASSRDPSYEQYF. CDR3 nucleotides: TGTGCCAGCAGTCGAGACCCCTCCTACGAGCAGTACTTC.

The chain has TRBV5-4 and TRBJ1-1; D might be TRBD1 (5 bases). In germline, CDR1 is SGHNT, CDR2 YYREEE (reference sequence). This CDR3 region has 16 residues. With 5 bases removed from V and 0 bases from J, the gap between germline ends came to 17 bases. CDR3 in DNA: TGTGCCAGCAGACTGGGGGGAGGGGCCTTGAACACTGAAGCTTTCTTT. As protein: CASRLGGGALNTEAFF.

The V gene is TRBV30, the J gene TRBJ1-2; D might be TRBD1 (5 bases). The CDR3 consists of 12 residues. The V end was cut by 0 bases, the J end by 8 bases, with 10 bases between. The germline CDR1 and CDR2 sequences are GTSNPN and SVGIG (reference sequence). The CDR3 nucleotides are TGTGCCTGGAGTGTAACCAGGGTAGGCTACACCTTC. Protein sequence: CAWSVTRVGYTF.

The chain recombines TRBV7-2 with TRBJ1-2, with D hard to call. V was pared by 5 bases and J by 0 bases, with 13 bases between. CDR3 size: 15 residues. Germline V gives CDR1 SGHTA, CDR2 FQGNSA. CDR3 sequence: CASSPQRGSNYGYTF. The DNA of the CDR3 is TGTGCCAGCAGCCCCCAACGGGGTTCTAACTATGGCTACACCTTC.

The rearrangement uses TRBV12-3 or TRBV12-4 and TRBJ2-7; no clear D. Trimming shortened V by 5 bases and J by 7 bases, and 15 bases separated the two germline ends. The CDR3 runs 13 residues. The chain's CDR3 is CASSVDVTGEQYF. In DNA, the CDR3 is TGTGCCAGCAGTGTCGATGTGACTGGGGAGCAGTACTTC.

The V gene is TRBV7-6, the J gene TRBJ2-7, with a tentative D call TRBD1 (6 bases). Per germline, CDR1 SGHVS and CDR2 FNYEAQ. This CDR3 is 14 amino acids long. The ends were cut back, 6 bases at V and 6 bases at J, with 18 bases in the middle. CDR3: CASRLQGEAGEQYF. Here the CDR3 DNA reads TGTGCCAGCAGATTACAGGGAGAGGCGGGCGAGCAGTACTTC. Full variable domain (remainder filled in from reference TRBV7-6 and TRBJ2-7): GAGVSQSPRYKVTKRGQDVALRCDPISGHVSLYWYRQALGQGPEFLTYFNYEAQQDKSGLPNDRFSAERPEGSISTLTIQRTEQRDSAMYRCASRLQGEAGEQYFGPGTRLTVT.

The V and J genes are TRBV9 and TRBJ2-7; D is unclear. Trimming shortened V by 0 bases and J by 0 bases, and 10 bases separated the two germline ends. The germline V gene encodes CDR1 SGDLS and CDR2 YYNGEE. The CDR3 is 15 amino acids. The CDR3 region is CASSVGPGSSYEQYF. In DNA form, the CDR3 reads TGTGCCAGCAGCGTAGGTCCCGGCAGCTCCTACGAGCAGTACTTC.

The chain combines TRBV7-2 with TRBJ1-1; D gene uncertain. The CDR3 contains 13 residues. Trimming removed 1 base at V and 10 bases at J, with 13 bases between. Germline CDR1 and CDR2: SGHTA and FQGNSA. In DNA, the CDR3 is TGTGCCAGCAGCTTAGGAAACGGGAGGACAGCTTTCTTT. Residues: CASSLGNGRTAFF.

The V and J genes are TRBV7-2 and TRBJ2-3, with TRBD1 matching over 8 bases. CDR1 and CDR2 from the germline V gene are SGHTA and FQGNSA. V gave up 4 bases and J gave up 0 bases; unmatched junction bases: 6. The CDR3 runs to 16 residues. In DNA, the CDR3 is TGTGCCAGCAGCTCAGGACAGGGCCCTAGCACAGATACGCAGTATTTT. Amino acids: CASSSGQGPSTDTQYF.

The gene calls are TRBV5-5 and TRBJ1-5, with TRBD1 matching 7 bases. Germline V lookup: CDR1 SGHKS, CDR2 YYEKEE (reference sequence). Trimming cost V 1 base and J 1 base; bases outside gene matches: 2. The CDR3 loop spans 15 amino acids. CDR3 residues: CASSLTGDSNQPQHF. CDR3 DNA: TGTGCCAGCAGCTTGACAGGGGACAGCAATCAGCCCCAGCATTTT. Filled out from reference TRBV5-5 and TRBJ1-5, the complete variable domain reads DAGVTQSPTHLIKTRGQQVTLRCSPISGHKSVSWYQQVLGQGPQFIFQYYEKEERGRGNFPDRFSARQFPNYSSELNVNALLLGDSALYLCASSLTGDSNQPQHFGDGTRLSIL.

This sequence joins TRBV12-3 or TRBV12-4 and TRBJ2-1; D is ambiguous. Trimming took off 6 bases at V and 10 bases at J, with 10 bases between the two ends. This CDR3 spans 11 amino acids. CDR3 loop: CASSPGREQFF. CDR3 coding DNA: TGTGCCAGCAGCCCCGGGCGAGAGCAGTTCTTC.

The chain uses TRBV12-3 or TRBV12-4 and TRBJ1-2, with unresolved D. The CDR3 spans 13 residues. V was trimmed by 5 bases and J by 4 bases, leaving 11 bases between them. The CDR3 reads CASSHFRAYGYTF. Here the CDR3 DNA reads TGTGCCAGCAGTCACTTTCGGGCCTATGGCTACACCTTC.

The chain has TRBV6-5 and TRBJ1-3; 11 bases are a match to TRBD1. CDR1 is MNHEY, CDR2 SVGAGI, per germline. This CDR3 comprises 14 residues. With V trimmed by 11 bases and J by 1 base, 4 bases remained unmatched. The CDR3 DNA is TGTGCCGGGGGACAGGGGGAATCTGGAAACACCATATATTTT. Protein sequence: CAGGQGESGNTIYF.

This clone was picked up a small number of times. The chain is built from TRBV7-3 and TRBJ1-1; a weak D match, TRBD1 (6 bases). V was trimmed by 5 bases and J by 2 bases, leaving 15 bases between them. The CDR3 extends over 15 amino acids. Germline CDR1 and CDR2: SGHTA and FQGTGA. The DNA of the CDR3 is TGTGCCAGCAGCCCCTCAGGGACACCCAACACTGAAGCTTTCTTT. This encodes CASSPSGTPNTEAFF. The full variable domain, in which reference TRBV7-3 and TRBJ1-1 provide the parts outside the CDR3, is GAGVSQTPSNKVTEKGKYVELRCDPISGHTALYWYRQSLGQGPEFLIYFQGTGAADDSGLPNDRFFAVRPEGSVSTLKIQRTERGDSAVYLCASSPSGTPNTEAFFGQGTRLTVV.

CDR3 sequence reads: CASSAESRNLDYGYTF. DNA for the CDR3: TGTGCCAGTAGTGCCGAAAGTAGGAACCTAGACTATGGCTACACCTTC. The chain recombines TRBV19 with TRBJ1-2; D is unresolved. Germline CDR1 reads LNHDA; CDR2 reads SQIVND (reference sequence). This CDR3 has 16 residues. The V end was cut by 5 bases, the J end by 3 bases, with 19 bases between.

This clone was detected only a few times. The chain couples TRBV4-3 to TRBJ1-1; a weak D match, TRBD1 (6 bases). The CDR3 totals 15 residues. V gave up 4 bases and J gave up 1 base, with 13 bases separating them. The germline CDR1 and CDR2 sequences are LGHNA and YSLEER. CDR3 DNA: TGCGCCAGCAGCCCTCGTGGGGGGCCGAACACTGAAGCTTTCTTT. Amino acid sequence: CASSPRGGPNTEAFF.

This clone was found a few times. The chain has TRBV7-3 and TRBJ1-1; D gene uncertain. CDR1 and CDR2 (germline): SGHTA, FQGTGA. V was cut by 4 bases and J by 1 base, with 7 bases left in between. CDR3 length equals 13 residues. The DNA of the CDR3 is TGTGCCAGCAGCTCAGAGGCGAACACTGAAGCTTTCTTT. This encodes CASSSEANTEAFF.

The chain couples TRBV6-5 to TRBJ2-2; D might be TRBD2 (6 bases). Germline CDR1 is MNHEY and CDR2 is SVGAGI. Trimming took 5 bases from V and 6 from J, leaving 13 bases between them. The CDR3 runs to 14 residues. The CDR3 coding sequence is TGTGCCAGCAGTCTCGAGGAGGGCCCCGGGGAGCTGTTTTTT. Translated: CASSLEEGPGELFF.

Concerning this clone: Other DNA variants within this sample encode the same CDR3. This chain joins TRBV7-9 and TRBJ2-1, with TRBD1 identical over 9 bases. V lost 6 bases, J lost 1 base, and 4 bases stayed unmatched. The germline V gene encodes CDR1 SEHNR and CDR2 FQNEAQ (reference sequence). The CDR3 consists of 15 residues. The DNA for the CDR3 is TGTGCCAGCAGTCAGGACAGGGGTTCCTACAATGAGCAGTTCTTC. Translating it yields CASSQDRGSYNEQFF.

This clone was detected only once. The chain uses TRBV7-8 and TRBJ2-7; perhaps TRBD2 as D (6 bases). The CDR3 covers 15 residues. Germline V gene sequence: CDR1 SGHVS, CDR2 FQNEAQ. V dropped 1 base and J dropped 2 bases, with 12 bases sitting between them. The CDR3 region is CASSLGRDSPYEQYF. Here the CDR3 DNA reads TGTGCCAGCAGCTTAGGGCGGGACTCCCCCTACGAGCAGTACTTC.

V is TRBV7-9 and J is TRBJ1-2, with no clear D. CDR1 and CDR2 from the germline V gene are SEHNR and FQNEAQ (reference sequence). This CDR3 has 17 residues. Trimming removed 0 bases from V and 6 bases from J, with 20 bases in between. The CDR3 reads CASSLARPLAGSDGYTF. The DNA of the CDR3 is TGTGCCAGCAGCTTAGCAAGGCCCCTGGCGGGGAGCGATGGCTACACCTTC.

CDR3 loop: CASKDSSARNSPLHF. In nucleotides, the CDR3 is TGTGCCAGCAAGGACAGCTCGGCCCGCAATTCACCCCTCCACTTT. The chain employs TRBV6-5 and TRBJ1-6, with D perhaps TRBD1 (6 bases). The V gene lost 7 bases and the J gene lost 7 bases, with 17 bases spanning the gap. Germline values: CDR1 MNHEY, CDR2 SVGAGI. This CDR3 has 15 amino acids.

The genes are TRBV2 and TRBJ1-1, with TRBD1 identical over 9 bases. Germline CDR1 reads SNHLY; CDR2 reads FYNNEI. V dropped 6 bases and J dropped 1; count of bases not matched to a gene: 3. This CDR3 is built from 14 residues. The CDR3 loop is CASRGGQGNTEAFF. Written as DNA, the CDR3 is TGTGCCAGCAGGGGGGGACAGGGGAACACTGAAGCTTTCTTT.

The chain employs TRBV28 and TRBJ2-7, with 7 bases lining up with TRBD1. Germline V gene data show CDR1 as MDHEN and CDR2 as SYDVKM. Trimming took 3 bases from V and 4 from J; bases not matched to a gene: 6. The CDR3 length is 14 residues. The CDR3 reads CASSLQTGRYEQYF. CDR3 sequence (DNA): TGTGCCAGCAGTTTGCAGACAGGGAGATACGAGCAGTACTTC.